The TCR beta chain under discussion was sequenced for a study of early T cells in non-severe SARS-CoV-2 infection (dated by TCRdb to about 2021). Study-level background: TCR sequencing used bulk RNA from unsorted whole blood, so alpha and beta chains could not be paired.

CDR1 DFQATT and CDR2 SNEGSKA are derived from the germline V gene (reference sequence). CDR3 length: 14 amino acids, cysteine to phenylalanine. Of all the DNA, just the CDR3 is kept, 42 bases in frame from base 1. V is shortened by 6 bases, J by 6 bases, and the region joining them spans 17 bases. Here is what the overall study found, with its caveats: VDJdb matching was skewed toward anti-spike CD8 responses, so virus-specific expansions were likely underestimated and private and CD4 specificities were missed.

The library was made by 5' RACE. The reads were generated on a NextSeq 500. In the TCR library protocol, unique molecular identifiers were attached to individual cDNA molecules to correct for PCR bias and sequencing error. Sequencing covered both TCR alpha and beta chains, and within each sample the abundances of alpha and beta sequences were tightly co-correlated. Under the source paper's analysis protocol: Decombinator V4 was used to annotate TCR sequences for V gene, J gene and CDR3. TCRs were defined as expanded if a significant change between any two time points was detected under a Poisson model with p below 0.0001. Abundances of TCRs were expressed as counts per million after normalisation to the total number of TCRs sequenced in each sample. TRAV1-2 paired with TRAJ12, TRAJ20 or TRAJ33 defined MAIT TCRs, while TRAV10 paired with TRAJ18 defined iNKT TCRs. A search of VDJdb, accessed on 1 November 2021, was run for TCRs annotated to CMV, EBV and SARS-CoV-2, with TCRs annotated for multiple antigens excluded. The public reads were run again by TCRdb, first through fastp at Q25 and then through MiXCR, and only productive beta chains were kept. Identical CDR3 protein sequences are pooled into one entry, listed with their most common genes and DNA. TCRdb's processing, not the authors', yielded these V and J calls. This sample holds 88,000 or so distinct CDR3 sequences; 14% to 15% were observed only once. Less than 6% of the sample belongs to the ten largest clones.

Set within a cohort of healthcare workers in London, UK, this nested case-control study involved weekly PCR testing of nasopharyngeal swabs along with blood sampling. Healthcare workers were recruited between 23 and 31 March 2020, during the week of the UK lockdown, and were followed weekly for up to roughly 15 weeks. Details on this clonotype: Its antigen is currently not known. Base qualities are not provided; no much larger clone lies one nucleotide away.

The sample taken for sequencing was whole blood. The rearrangement combines TRBV20-1 with TRBJ2-2, and TRBD2 may be the D gene, going by 5 matching bases. The receptor was derived from an adult who was a healthcare worker with PCR-confirmed SARS-CoV-2 infection or an uninfected control (not recorded which). Here is the DNA: TGCAGTGCCAGCGAGGGTAGAACCGCCGGGGAGCTGTTTTTT. It encodes CSASEGRTAGELFF.